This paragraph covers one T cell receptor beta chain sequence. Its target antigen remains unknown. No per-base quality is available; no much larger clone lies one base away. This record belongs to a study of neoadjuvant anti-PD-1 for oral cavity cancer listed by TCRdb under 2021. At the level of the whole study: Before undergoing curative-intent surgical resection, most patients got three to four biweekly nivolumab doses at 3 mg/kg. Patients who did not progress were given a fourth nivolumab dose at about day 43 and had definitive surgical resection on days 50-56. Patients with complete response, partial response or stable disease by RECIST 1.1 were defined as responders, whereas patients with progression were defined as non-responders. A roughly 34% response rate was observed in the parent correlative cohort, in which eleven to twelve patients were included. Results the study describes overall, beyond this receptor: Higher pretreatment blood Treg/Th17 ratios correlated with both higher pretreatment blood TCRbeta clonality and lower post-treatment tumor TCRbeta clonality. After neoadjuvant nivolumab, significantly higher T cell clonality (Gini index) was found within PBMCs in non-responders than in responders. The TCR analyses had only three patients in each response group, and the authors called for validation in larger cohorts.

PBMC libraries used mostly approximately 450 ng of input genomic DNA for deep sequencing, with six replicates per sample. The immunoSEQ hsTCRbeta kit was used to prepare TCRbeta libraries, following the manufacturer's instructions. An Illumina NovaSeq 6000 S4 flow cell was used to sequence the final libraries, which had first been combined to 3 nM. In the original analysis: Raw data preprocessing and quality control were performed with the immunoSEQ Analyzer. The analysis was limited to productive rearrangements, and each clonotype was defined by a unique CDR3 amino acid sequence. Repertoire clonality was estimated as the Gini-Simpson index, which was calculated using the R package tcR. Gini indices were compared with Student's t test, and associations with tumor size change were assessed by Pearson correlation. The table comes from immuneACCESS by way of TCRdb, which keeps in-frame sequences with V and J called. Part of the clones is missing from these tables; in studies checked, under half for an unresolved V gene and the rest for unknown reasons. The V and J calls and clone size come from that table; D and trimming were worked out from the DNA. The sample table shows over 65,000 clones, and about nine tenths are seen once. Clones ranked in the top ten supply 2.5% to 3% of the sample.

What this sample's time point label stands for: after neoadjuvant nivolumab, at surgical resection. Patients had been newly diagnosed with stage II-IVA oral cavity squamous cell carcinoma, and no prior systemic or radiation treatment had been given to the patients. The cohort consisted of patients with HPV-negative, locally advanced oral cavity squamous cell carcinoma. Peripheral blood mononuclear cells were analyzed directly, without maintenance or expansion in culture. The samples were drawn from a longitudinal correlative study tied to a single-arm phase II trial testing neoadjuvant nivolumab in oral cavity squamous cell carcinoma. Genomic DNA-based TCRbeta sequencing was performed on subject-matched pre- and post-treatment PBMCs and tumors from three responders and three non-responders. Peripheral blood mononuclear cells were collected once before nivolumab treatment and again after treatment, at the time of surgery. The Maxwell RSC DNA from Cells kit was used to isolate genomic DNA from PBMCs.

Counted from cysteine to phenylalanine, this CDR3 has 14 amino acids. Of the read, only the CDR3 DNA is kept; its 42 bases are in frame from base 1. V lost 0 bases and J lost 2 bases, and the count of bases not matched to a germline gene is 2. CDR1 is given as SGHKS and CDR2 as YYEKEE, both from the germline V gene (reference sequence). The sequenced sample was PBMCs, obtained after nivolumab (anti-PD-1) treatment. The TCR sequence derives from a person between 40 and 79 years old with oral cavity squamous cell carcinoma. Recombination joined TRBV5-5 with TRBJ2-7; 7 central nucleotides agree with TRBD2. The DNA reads TGTGCCAGCAGCTTGGGCGGGGGAACCTACGAGCAGTACTTC. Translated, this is CASSLGGGTYEQYF.